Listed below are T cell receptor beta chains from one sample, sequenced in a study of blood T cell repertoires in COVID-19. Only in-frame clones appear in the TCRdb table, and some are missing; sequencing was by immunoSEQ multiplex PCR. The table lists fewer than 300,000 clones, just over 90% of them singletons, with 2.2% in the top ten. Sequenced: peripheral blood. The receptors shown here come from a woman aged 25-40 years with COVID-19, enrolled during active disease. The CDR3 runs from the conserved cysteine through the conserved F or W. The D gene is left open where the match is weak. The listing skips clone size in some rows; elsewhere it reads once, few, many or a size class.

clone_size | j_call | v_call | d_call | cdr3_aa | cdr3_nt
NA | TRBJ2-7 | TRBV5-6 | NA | CASSPGKGSYEQYF | TGTGCCAGCAGCCCGGGGAAGGGCTCCTACGAGCAGTACTTC
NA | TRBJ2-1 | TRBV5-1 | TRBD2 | CASSLSGSNEQFF | TGCGCCAGCAGCTTGAGCGGGAGCAATGAGCAGTTCTTC
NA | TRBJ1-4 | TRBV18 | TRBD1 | CASSPDRVTNEKLFF | TGTGCCAGCTCACCGGACAGGGTTACTAATGAAAAACTGTTTTTT
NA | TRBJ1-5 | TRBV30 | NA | CAWSVPGRVNQPQHF | TGTGCCTGGAGTGTACCGGGGAGGGTCAATCAGCCCCAGCATTTT
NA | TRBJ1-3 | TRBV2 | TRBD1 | CASSELDRSGNTIYF | TGTGCCAGCAGTGAACTGGACAGGTCCGGAAACACCATATATTTT
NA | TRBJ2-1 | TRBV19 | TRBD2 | CASSITSGSHNEQFF | TGTGCCAGTAGTATTACTAGCGGGAGTCACAATGAGCAGTTCTTC
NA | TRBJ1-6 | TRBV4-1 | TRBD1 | CASSHIGQGDSPLHF | TGCGCCAGCAGCCATATAGGACAGGGTGATTCACCCCTCCACTTT
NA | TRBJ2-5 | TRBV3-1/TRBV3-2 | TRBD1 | CASSLQGETQYF | TGTGCCAGCAGCCTACAGGGGGAGACCCAGTACTTC
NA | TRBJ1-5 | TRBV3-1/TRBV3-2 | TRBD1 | CASSPKNRQGYSNQPQHF | TGTGCCAGCAGTCCAAAGAATCGACAGGGCTATAGCAATCAGCCCCAGCATTTT
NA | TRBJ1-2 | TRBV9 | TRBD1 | CASSANRGHNPNYGYTF | TGTGCCAGCAGCGCTAACAGGGGCCACAATCCTAACTATGGCTACACCTTC
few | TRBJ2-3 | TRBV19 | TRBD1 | CASSTPGTGPDTQYF | TGTGCCAGTAGTACTCCCGGGACAGGGCCAGATACGCAGTATTTT
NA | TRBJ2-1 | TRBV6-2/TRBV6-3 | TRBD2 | CASSRGAGGTYNEQFF | TGTGCCAGCAGTCGGGGGGCGGGAGGGACCTACAATGAGCAGTTCTTC
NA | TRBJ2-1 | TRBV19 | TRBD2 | CASSILAGGPGEQFF | TGTGCCAGTAGTATACTAGCGGGAGGGCCGGGGGAGCAGTTCTTC
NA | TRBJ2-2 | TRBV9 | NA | CASSVGQFPNTGELFF | TGTGCCAGCAGCGTAGGACAATTCCCGAACACCGGGGAGCTGTTTTTT
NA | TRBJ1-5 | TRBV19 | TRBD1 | CASSTGRGGNQPQHF | TGTGCCAGTAGTACGGGCAGGGGGGGCAATCAGCCCCAGCATTTT
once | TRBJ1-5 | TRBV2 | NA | CASSVGPSQPQHF | TGTGCCAGCAGTGTGGGGCCTAGTCAGCCCCAGCATTTT
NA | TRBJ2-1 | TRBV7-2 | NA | CASSLIGGLINNEQFF | TGTGCCAGCAGCTTAATCGGCGGACTAATAAACAATGAGCAGTTCTTC
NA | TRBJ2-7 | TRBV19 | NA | CASTRGSGSYEQYF | TGTGCCAGTACCCGCGGTAGCGGTTCCTACGAGCAGTACTTC